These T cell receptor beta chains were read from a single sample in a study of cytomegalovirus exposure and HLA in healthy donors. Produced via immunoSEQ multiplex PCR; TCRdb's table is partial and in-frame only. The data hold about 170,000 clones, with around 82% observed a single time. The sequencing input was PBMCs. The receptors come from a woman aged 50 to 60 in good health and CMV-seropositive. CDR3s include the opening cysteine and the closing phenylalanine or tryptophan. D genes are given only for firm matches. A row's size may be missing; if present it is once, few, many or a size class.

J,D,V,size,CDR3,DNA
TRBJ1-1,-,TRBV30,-,CAWNGGVLNTEAFF,TGTGCCTGGAACGGAGGGGTTCTTAACACTGAAGCTTTCTTT
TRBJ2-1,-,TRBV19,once,CASSRRGGLVGTEQFF,TGTGCCAGTAGTCGTCGTGGGGGCCTGGTGGGTACGGAGCAGTTCTTC
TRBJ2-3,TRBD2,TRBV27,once,CASSFLASGGSNTDTQYF,TGTGCCAGCAGTTTCCTGGCTAGCGGGGGGTCGAACACAGATACGCAGTATTTT
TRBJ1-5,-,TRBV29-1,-,CSVGGMTNQPQHF,TGCAGCGTTGGAGGTATGACCAATCAGCCCCAGCATTTT
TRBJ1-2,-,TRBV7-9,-,CSSSLAQRGYTF,TGTTCCAGCAGCTTAGCGCAGCGGGGCTACACCTTC
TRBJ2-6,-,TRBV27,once,CASSLVGVGANVLTF,TGTGCCAGCAGTTTAGTCGGGGTTGGGGCCAACGTCCTGACTTTC
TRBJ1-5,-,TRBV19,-,CASTTGSNQPQHF,TGTGCCAGTACCACCGGGAGCAATCAGCCCCAGCATTTT
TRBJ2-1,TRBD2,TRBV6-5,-,CASSPTSGGANEQFF,TGTGCCAGCAGTCCGACTAGCGGGGGGGCCAATGAGCAGTTCTTC
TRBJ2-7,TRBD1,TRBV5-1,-,CASRTGTGAYEQYF,TGCGCCAGCAGAACCGGGACAGGGGCCTACGAGCAGTACTTC
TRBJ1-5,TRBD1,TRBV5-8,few,CASSFTTGVGNQPQHF,TGTGCCAGCAGCTTTACCACAGGGGTTGGCAATCAGCCCCAGCATTTT
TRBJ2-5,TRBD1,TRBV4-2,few,CASSQGQGDQETQYF,TGTGCCAGCAGCCAAGGACAGGGGGATCAAGAGACCCAGTACTTC
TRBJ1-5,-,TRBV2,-,CASTTHGVAQPQHF,TGTGCCAGCACCACTCACGGTGTCGCTCAGCCCCAGCATTTT
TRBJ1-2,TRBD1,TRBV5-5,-,CASSLGTGWYGYTF,TGTGCCAGCAGCCTAGGGACAGGGTGGTATGGCTACACCTTC
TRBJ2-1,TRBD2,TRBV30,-,CAWSVSRTSGHYNEQFF,TGTGCCTGGAGTGTTTCTAGGACTAGCGGACACTACAATGAGCAGTTCTTC
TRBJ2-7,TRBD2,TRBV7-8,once,CASSSAGTSVEQYF,TGTGCCAGCAGCTCTGCCGGGACTAGCGTCGAGCAGTACTTC
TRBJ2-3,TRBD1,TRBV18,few,CASSPTGSLGDTQYF,TGTGCCAGCTCACCGACAGGGAGCCTGGGGGATACGCAGTATTTT
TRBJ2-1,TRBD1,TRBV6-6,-,CASSRQGASYNEQFF,TGTGCCAGCAGCCGACAGGGGGCTTCCTACAATGAGCAGTTCTTC
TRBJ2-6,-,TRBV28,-,CASSLTVVRPGANVLTF,TGTGCCAGCAGTTTAACAGTAGTACGGCCTGGGGCCAACGTCCTGACTTTC
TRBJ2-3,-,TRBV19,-,CASKRMSTDTQYF,TGTGCCAGTAAGAGGATGAGCACAGATACGCAGTATTTT
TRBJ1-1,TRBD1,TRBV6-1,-,CASSEPGTGGAFF,TGTGCCAGCAGTGAACCCGGGACAGGGGGAGCTTTCTTT
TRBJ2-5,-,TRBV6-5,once,CASQRYIQETQYF,TGTGCCAGCCAGCGCTATATCCAAGAGACCCAGTACTTC
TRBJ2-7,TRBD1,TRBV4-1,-,CASSQDPGRQGYEQYF,TGCGCCAGCAGCCAAGACCCCGGGAGACAGGGGTACGAGCAGTACTTC
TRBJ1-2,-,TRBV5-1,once,CASSQTGNYGYTF,TGCGCCAGCAGCCAAACAGGGAACTATGGCTACACCTTC
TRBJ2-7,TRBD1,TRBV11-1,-,CASSSSGTGGSYEQYF,TGTGCCAGCAGCTCCTCCGGGACAGGGGGCTCCTACGAGCAGTACTTC
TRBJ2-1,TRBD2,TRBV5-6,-,CASSFSGGIHNEQFF,TGTGCCAGCAGCTTCTCCGGGGGGATTCACAATGAGCAGTTCTTC
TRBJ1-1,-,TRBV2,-,CASSDRGSHEAFF,TGTGCCAGCAGTGACAGGGGATCCCATGAAGCTTTCTTT
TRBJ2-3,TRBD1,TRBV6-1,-,CASSWGQFSTDTQYF,TGTGCCAGCAGTTGGGGACAGTTTTCCACAGATACGCAGTATTTT
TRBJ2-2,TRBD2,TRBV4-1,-,CASSRPTSGGAFGELFF,TGCGCCAGCAGCCGACCTACTAGCGGGGGGGCCTTCGGGGAGCTGTTTTTT
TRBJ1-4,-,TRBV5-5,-,CASSLGNGGSTNEKLFF,TGTGCCAGCAGCTTGGGTAACGGGGGATCAACTAATGAAAAACTGTTTTTT
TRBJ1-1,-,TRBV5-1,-,CASSLATGTNTEAFF,TGCGCCAGCAGCTTGGCTACAGGCACCAACACTGAAGCTTTCTTT
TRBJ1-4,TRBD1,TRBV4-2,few,CASSTGETTNEKLFF,TGTGCCAGCTCCACAGGGGAAACAACTAATGAAAAACTGTTTTTT
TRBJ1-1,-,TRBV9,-,CASSVDFGGLSSTEAFF,TGTGCCAGCAGCGTAGATTTCGGGGGGCTCAGCAGTACTGAAGCTTTCTTT
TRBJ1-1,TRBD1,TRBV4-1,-,CASSQDRGGTEAFF,TGCGCCAGCAGCCAGGACAGGGGTGGGACTGAAGCTTTCTTT
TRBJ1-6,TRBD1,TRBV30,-,CAWMGTDKYNSPLHF,TGTGCCTGGATGGGGACAGATAAGTATAATTCACCCCTCCACTTT
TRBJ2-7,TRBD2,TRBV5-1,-,CASSLASGGAKYEQYF,TGCGCCAGCAGCTTGGCCAGCGGGGGGGCCAAGTACGAGCAGTACTTC
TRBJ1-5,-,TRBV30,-,CAWSKGLQKPQHF,TGTGCCTGGAGTAAGGGGCTTCAAAAGCCCCAGCATTTT
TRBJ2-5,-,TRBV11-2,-,CASSPSGGQYF,TGTGCCAGCAGCCCTTCCGGAGGCCAGTACTTC
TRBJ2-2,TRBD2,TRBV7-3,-,CASSPGLAGVNGELFF,TGTGCCAGCAGCCCTGGACTAGCGGGGGTGAACGGGGAGCTGTTTTTT
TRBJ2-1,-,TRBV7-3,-,CASSSNGVYNEQFF,TGTGCCAGCAGCTCCAACGGGGTTTACAATGAGCAGTTCTTC
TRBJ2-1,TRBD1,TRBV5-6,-,CASSLIDRELDNEQFF,TGTGCCAGCAGCTTGATAGACAGGGAGCTGGACAATGAGCAGTTCTTC
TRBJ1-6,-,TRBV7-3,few,CASSLTEGYSSPLHF,TGTGCCAGCAGCCTTACAGAAGGTTATAGTTCACCCCTCCACTTT
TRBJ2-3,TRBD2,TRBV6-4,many,CASSDRGESTDTQYF,TGTGCCAGCAGTGACCGGGGGGAGAGCACAGATACGCAGTATTTT
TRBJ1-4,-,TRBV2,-,CASSSPRGTTNEKLFF,TGTGCCAGCAGTTCCCCGAGGGGGACAACTAATGAAAAACTGTTTTTT
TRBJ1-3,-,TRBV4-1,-,CASSQAWAGGNTIYF,TGCGCCAGCAGCCAAGCCTGGGCAGGGGGAAACACCATATATTTT
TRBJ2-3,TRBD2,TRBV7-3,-,CASSPRAGGPLDTDTQYF,TGTGCCAGCAGCCCGCGGGCGGGGGGGCCGTTGGACACAGATACGCAGTATTTT
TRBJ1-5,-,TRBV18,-,CASSSSGWQPQHF,TGTGCCAGCTCATCGTCCGGTTGGCAGCCCCAGCATTTT
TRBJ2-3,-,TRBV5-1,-,CASSTSRGDTDTQYF,TGCGCCAGCAGCACATCCAGGGGCGACACAGATACGCAGTATTTT
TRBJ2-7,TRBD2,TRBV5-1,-,CASGVAGGRAYEQYF,TGCGCCAGCGGGGTAGCGGGGGGCCGGGCCTACGAGCAGTACTTC
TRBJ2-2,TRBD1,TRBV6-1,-,CASSVLGAGQGYTGELFF,TGTGCCAGCAGTGTATTGGGGGCGGGACAGGGTTACACCGGGGAGCTGTTTTTT
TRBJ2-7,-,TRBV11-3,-,CASSLTTSFSVEQYF,TGTGCCAGCAGTTTAACGACTTCCTTTTCAGTGGAGCAGTACTTC
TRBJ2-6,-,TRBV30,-,CAWSRAGANVLTF,TGTGCCTGGAGTCGAGCTGGGGCCAACGTCCTGACTTTC
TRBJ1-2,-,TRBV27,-,CASSLSPGNGYTF,TGTGCCAGCAGTTTATCACCGGGGAACGGCTACACCTTC
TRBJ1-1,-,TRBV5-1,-,CASSGESTEAFF,TGCGCCAGCAGTGGGGAGAGCACTGAAGCTTTCTTT
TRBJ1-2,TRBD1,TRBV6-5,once,CASSYDRGHNGYTF,TGTGCCAGCAGTTACGACAGGGGGCATAATGGCTACACCTTC
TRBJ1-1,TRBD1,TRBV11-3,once,CASSLGTGLDTEAFF,TGTGCCAGCAGCTTAGGGACAGGGTTAGACACTGAAGCTTTCTTT
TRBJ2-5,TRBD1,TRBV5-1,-,CASSVGQGRETQYF,TGCGCCAGCAGCGTAGGACAGGGGCGAGAGACCCAGTACTTC
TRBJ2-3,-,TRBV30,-,CAWSVRREDTQYF,TGTGCCTGGAGTGTCCGGCGGGAAGATACGCAGTATTTT
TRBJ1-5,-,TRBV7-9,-,CASSLGQSNQPQHF,TGTGCCAGCAGCCTTGGACAGTCTAATCAGCCCCAGCATTTT